The present TCR beta chain was sequenced within a study of T cell responses to AZD1222 COVID-19 vaccine. Study-wide results and caveats: Among the donors, most were white British and more were female, and clonal diversity was possibly underestimated. All repertoire sampling was performed exclusively after the peak T cell response.

This clone appeared a few times. Its specificity is not known. Using immunoSEQ multiplex PCR, the repertoire was profiled, and TCRdb retains in-frame clones only, with some absent. The repertoire holds fewer than 40,000 clones, with over 75% as singletons. The CDR3 length is 14 residues. With 4 bases removed from V and 2 bases from J, the gap between germline ends came to 12 bases. Germline CDR1 MGHRA, CDR2 YSYEKL. This TCR came from an adult who received the MenACWY meningococcal vaccine as a control. This sample comprised peripheral blood, obtained 28 days after the second dose of the MenACWY control vaccine. The rearrangement links TRBV4-1 to TRBJ2-7, with D possibly being TRBD2 (5 bases). CDR3 sequence (DNA): TGCGCCAGCAGCCGCCTGTTCGGGGCCTACGAGCAGTACTTC. Amino acid sequence: CASSRLFGAYEQYF.